This TCR beta chain was recovered during a study of molecular identifiers for immune sequencing clone quantification. TCRdb called the PCR reads again in MiXCR, with one record for every CDR3 protein. The data hold approximately 63,000 distinct CDR3 sequences, with over 15% observed a single time. The V and J ends lost 3 bases and 2 bases respectively, with 10 bases between them. Germline lookup yields CDR1 MDHEN and CDR2 SYDVKM. CDR3 size: 15 residues. This clonotype was counted many times. Material: naive CD8+ T cells from blood, with Jurkat cell RNA spiked in. Subset here: FACS-sorted CD8+CD4-CCR7+CD45RA+ naive T cells. This clonotype was sampled from a human donor in good health. Some libraries in this study had Jurkat cell RNA spiked in. The chain uses TRBV28 and TRBJ2-2; D call uncertain. The CDR3 reads CASSFSFVNTGELFF. CDR3 bases: TGTGCCAGCAGTTTTTCCTTCGTCAACACCGGGGAGCTGTTTTTT.